Included here is one TCR beta chain sequence, with context. Its cognate antigen has yet to be identified. No quality values exist for individual bases; no much larger clone is one base distant. The data originate from a study of shared clonotypes between healthy human individuals (dated by TCRdb to the early 2020s). Regarding the complete study: The cohort included a few men and two women between 18 and 49 years of age. Per donor, leukapheresis produced somewhere between about 0.94 and 9.5 billion PBMCs. For each donor, CD4 naive and CD4 memory were each run on three plates, CD8 naive on two plates, and CD8 memory on one plate. To increase sequencing depth and limit assay-specific biases, TCR repertoire library preparation and sequencing were carried out by different laboratories using diverse techniques. To estimate repertoire size and how much clonotype sharing occurs between individuals, the study deeply sequenced the blood TCR repertoires of a handful of healthy adults. On the study overall, not on this receptor specifically: The small number of donors limited the genetic and exposure-history diversity represented. When several donors were compared, the shared fraction of clonotypes was around 5% for naive CD4, less than 4% for naive CD8, 2.3% for memory CD4, and roughly 0.43% for memory CD8. Naive subsets generally had larger estimated clonotype richness than memory subsets. Even with the large sequencing depth, rarefaction of the sorted-subset datasets indicated that sequencing was incomplete. Sampling was limited to blood, and TCR repertoires in tissue likely differ from TCR repertoires in blood. Compared with non-shared clonotypes, the clonotypes found in all four sorted-subset donors had higher generation probabilities. Pairwise subsampling led to the expectation that sequencing depth would affect the degree of clonotype sharing among donors.

V is shortened by 0 bases, J by 5 bases, and the region joining them spans 9 bases. As encoded in the germline V gene, CDR1 is SGHDT while CDR2 is YYEEEE. Counted from cysteine to phenylalanine, this CDR3 has 14 amino acids. Of the read, only the CDR3 DNA is kept; its 42 bases are in frame from base 1. CD8 naive samples were CD45RO-negative cells positively selected for CCR7, giving a CD45RA+CCR7+ population that excluded TemRA cells. The donors were healthy, HIV-negative adults with no recently reported acute infections or vaccinations. All donors were Caucasian adults living in Nashville, Tennessee, USA. Blood was collected by leukapheresis, and PBMCs were isolated by Ficoll-Histopaque density gradient centrifugation and then cryopreserved in liquid nitrogen vapor phase. Analytical flow cytometry was used to check the purity and quantity of each magnetically sorted T cell population. Genomic DNA was isolated from each sorted fraction and quantified by UV absorbance on a Nanodrop 2000c.

Using the deep immunoSEQ assay, multiplex PCR amplified TCR CDR3 regions from genomic DNA. Extracted genomic DNA from each cell subset was spread evenly across all wells of several immunoSEQ 96-well plates, with each plate serving as a replicate. Each replicate PCR for sorted subsets received around 0.2 ug genomic DNA, equal to tens of thousands of T cell genomes. The purified libraries were quantified using a Qubit 3.0 fluorometer, sized with a Bioanalyzer 2100, and then quantified again using the KAPA Library Quantification kit. A separate single-read 150-cycle Illumina NextSeq 550 flow cell was used to sequence each immunoSEQ 96-well plate. The authors' pipeline ran thus. The immunoSEQ output contained only junctional sequences without quality scores, so filtering could not match that applied to full-length reads. Sequences were annotated with PyIR, a Python wrapper for IgBLAST v1.9, using IMGT germline references to assign V/J genes and CDR3. Reads were removed for weak V/J assignments (E-value above 1e-6), missing CDR3, stop codons, out-of-frame junctions, or ambiguous translated residues. V3J clonotypes were defined as sequences sharing the same inferred V gene, J gene, and CDR3 amino acid sequence. Percentage overlap between repertoires was calculated by dividing the number of shared unique clonotypes by the size of the smaller repertoire. Richness of each repertoire was evaluated using RTK rarefaction, the Chao1 estimator, and Recon v2.1 estimates of unobserved clonotypes. Generation probabilities were computed with OLGA for all TCRbeta clonotypes obtained by the gDNA method from several donors. TCRdb obtained this table from immuneACCESS and retained in-frame rearrangements with V and J assigned. These tables miss some clones; where compared with another copy, unresolved V genes account for less than half of the shortfall, and the remainder is unexplained. V and J calls and clone size come straight from that table; D and trimming were deduced from the DNA. The table for this sample lists roughly 2 million clones; roughly 95% of them were counted only once. 0.9% to 1.3% of the sample comes from the top ten.

This TCR came from a man aged 18-30 years in good health. The chain is assembled from TRBV5-6 and TRBJ1-5; a confident D gene designation cannot be given. Sequencing was carried out using naive CD8+ T cells sorted from blood. The cell subset or site label for this specimen denotes: CD45RA+CCR7+. The base sequence is TGTGCCAGCAGCTTGGAAGGGTCGTATCAGCCCCAGCATTTT. Translated, this is CASSLEGSYQPQHF.